The clone carrying this TCR beta chain was seen more than once but under ten times. The target antigen is unknown. The V end was cut by 0 bases, the J end by 0 bases, with 6 bases between. This CDR3 is 14 amino acids long. The germline CDR1 and CDR2 sequences are SGDLS and YYNGEE. The entry originates in a study of human T cells and chemical hapten exposure. Study-level information: Weekly diphenylcyclopropenone doses were given to patients' scalps across the approximately 22-week study. Readings were taken at 6 days from patch tests that had applied 0.01% DPC to the upper back. Slight volume differences across pooled libraries mainly accounted for varying per-sample TCR yields. Study-level points and caveats: There was no change with DPC sensitization in TCRs above 1 in 1000 frequency.

As for time point: patch test 3, about 24 weeks after DPC sensitization. Regarding treatment: therapeutic diphenylcyclopropenone sensitization with weekly scalp DPC. TCRdb independently ran MiXCR on the RACE reads; one entry per CDR3 protein. Among some 74,000 distinct CDR3 sequences listed, approximately 12% were seen once. The receptor comes from a woman between 50 and 59 years old with alopecia areata. Some clones in this sample may be carry-over from other donors' samples. The V call is TRBV9, the J call TRBJ1-1; no reliable D call. Sequences were derived from whole blood, sampled in connection with sensitization to the hapten diphenylcyclopropenone (DPC). The CDR3 region is CASSVGAMNTEAFF. The CDR3, as DNA: TGTGCCAGCAGCGTAGGGGCCATGAACACTGAAGCTTTCTTT.